A single sample is the source of the 5 T cell receptor beta chains below, sequenced in a study of follicular helper T cells after annual influenza vaccination. Noted time point: 2015-2016 season, pre-vaccination. Using immunoSEQ multiplex PCR, the repertoire was profiled, and TCRdb retains in-frame clones only, with some absent. This table holds fewer than 9,500 clones, roughly 89% found once. The material was CXCR5+ CD38- circulating T follicular helper cells from blood, obtained on the day of influenza vaccination. Subset here: circulating Tfh, non-naive CD4+CXCR5+PD-1+ (ICOS+CD38+ or ICOS-CD38-). The origin of the receptors is an adult who received the influenza vaccine.

V and J are TRBV11-2 and TRBJ1-2, with unresolved D. Germline CDR1 reads SGHAT; CDR2 reads FQNNGV. The ends were cut back, 1 base at V and 6 bases at J, with 12 bases in the middle. CDR3 length equals 14 residues. The CDR3 nucleotides are TGTGCCAGCAGCTTAGGCAACTTCCCCGATGGCTACACCTTC. Protein: CASSLGNFPDGYTF.

The chain links TRBV30 to TRBJ1-1, with 10 bases lining up with TRBD1. This CDR3 spans 14 amino acids. Germline V gene data show CDR1 as GTSNPN and CDR2 as SVGIG (reference sequence). Losses at the gene ends were 5 bases for V and 4 bases for J; bases not matched to a gene: 7. As DNA, the CDR3 is TGTGCCTGGGGTCCGGGACAGGGGACCACTGAAGCTTTCTTT. It specifies CAWGPGQGTTEAFF.

This chain links TRBV6-5 with TRBJ2-2; D unclear. V dropped 0 bases and J dropped 6 bases, with 8 bases sitting between them. CDR3 length: 14 amino acids. Germline loops: CDR1 MNHEY, CDR2 SVGAGI. The CDR3 DNA reads TGTGCCAGCAGTTACTCCCAGTTAGCCGGGGAGCTGTTTTTT. Its protein is CASSYSQLAGELFF.

V is TRBV4-2 and J is TRBJ2-2, with 7 bases identical to TRBD2. In germline, CDR1 is LGHNA, CDR2 YNFKEQ. This CDR3 region has 17 residues. V was pared by 0 bases and J by 5 bases, with 9 bases of the junction left unmatched. CDR3 in amino acids: CASSQDILAATTGELFF. The DNA of the CDR3 is TGTGCCAGCAGCCAAGATATCCTAGCGGCGACTACCGGGGAGCTGTTTTTT.

V and J are TRBV11-2 and TRBJ1-6, with a weak D call TRBD1 (5 bases). Germline CDR1 is SGHAT and CDR2 is FQNNGV. Trimming shortened V by 1 base and J by 10 bases, and 14 bases separated the two germline ends. The CDR3 has 15 amino acids. The CDR3 loop reads CASSLVSAGRSPLHF. CDR3 coding DNA: TGTGCCAGCAGCTTAGTTTCCGCAGGGAGATCACCCCTCCACTTT.